The 2 T cell receptor beta chains reported below all come from one sample, sequenced in a study of shared clonotypes between healthy human individuals. Generated by immunoSEQ multiplex PCR, the TCRdb table keeps only in-frame clones and is missing some. The sample lists 600,000 to 750,000 clones; about 92% were seen once. What was sequenced was memory CD8+ T cells from PBMCs. The subset is: CD45RO+ cells pooled with CCR7-negative TemRA cells. These receptors were collected from a man aged 18 to 35 in good health. Some clones in this sample may be carry-over from other donors' samples.

The rearrangement links TRBV6-6 to TRBJ1-1; TRBD1 matches at 8 bases. The germline V gene has CDR1 MNHNY and CDR2 SVGAGI (reference sequence). Trimming took 10 bases from V and 1 from J; bases not matched to a gene: 8. The CDR3 covers 14 residues. The CDR3 sequence is CATKDRAGNTEAFF. CDR3 coding DNA: TGTGCCACAAAGGACAGGGCGGGGAACACTGAAGCTTTCTTT.

V usage is TRBV9 and J usage is TRBJ2-3, with TRBD2 matching 11 bases. Germline CDR1 reads SGDLS; CDR2 reads YYNGEE. This CDR3 region has 17 residues. Unmatched junction bases numbered 4, after V lost 0 bases and J lost 1 base. CDR3 amino acids: CASSVGLAGRGTDTQYF. The DNA for the CDR3 is TGTGCCAGCAGCGTAGGACTAGCGGGACGCGGCACAGATACGCAGTATTTT. Variable domain in full (rest from reference TRBV9 and TRBJ2-3): DSGVTQTPKHLITATGQRVTLRCSPRSGDLSVYWYQQSLDQGLQFLIQYYNGEERAKGNILERFSAQQFPDLHSELNLSSLELGDSALYFCASSVGLAGRGTDTQYFGPGTRLTVL.